This T cell receptor beta chain was found in a study of OX40 agonist ivuxolimab in advanced cancers. Across the study: Dose-escalation patients suffered from hepatocellular carcinoma, melanoma, renal cell or head and neck cancer.

Broader study findings: Clonal expansion by week 6 occurred in CD4+ and CD8+ blood T cells (at 0.1 to 3.0 mg/kg).

Germline loops: CDR1 SGHRS, CDR2 YFSETQ. CDR3 length: 15 residues. The germline V and J ends were trimmed by 0 bases and 4 bases, with 13 bases remaining between them. Blood samples were obtained at baseline, cycle 4 day 1, and cycle 7 day 1. The method was immunoSEQ multiplex PCR; TCRdb's version includes in-frame clones alone and lacks a portion of them. The table lists about 70,000 clones, 86% of them singletons. Remarks on this clone: The target antigen is unknown.

The V call is TRBV5-1, the J call TRBJ1-1; tentatively, D is TRBD1 (6 bases). The receptor comes from an adult with an advanced solid tumor such as melanoma, head and neck, liver or kidney cancer. The material sequenced was CD4+ or CD8+ T cells sorted from blood, taken in a trial of the OX40 agonist ivuxolimab. CDR3 protein: CASSLGTALGTEAFF. CDR3 coding DNA: TGCGCCAGCAGCTTGGGGACAGCTTTGGGCACTGAAGCTTTCTTT.